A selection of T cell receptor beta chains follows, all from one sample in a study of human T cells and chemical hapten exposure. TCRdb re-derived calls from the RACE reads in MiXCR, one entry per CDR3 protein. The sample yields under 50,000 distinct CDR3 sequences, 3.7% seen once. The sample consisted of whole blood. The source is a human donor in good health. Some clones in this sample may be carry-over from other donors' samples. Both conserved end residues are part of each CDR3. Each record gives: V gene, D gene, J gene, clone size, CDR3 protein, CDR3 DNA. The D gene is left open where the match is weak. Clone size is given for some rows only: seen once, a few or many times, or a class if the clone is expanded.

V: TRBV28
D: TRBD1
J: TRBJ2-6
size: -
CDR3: CASSSTGGVGANVLTF
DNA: TGTGCCAGCAGTTCGACAGGGGGCGTTGGGGCCAACGTCCTGACTTTC

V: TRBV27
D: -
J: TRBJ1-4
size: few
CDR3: CASSLLTDLEKLFF
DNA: TGTGCCAGCAGTTTATTGACGGACCTCGAAAAACTGTTTTTT

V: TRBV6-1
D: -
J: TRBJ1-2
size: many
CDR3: CASSEIIGVKMDGYTF
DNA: TGTGCCAGCAGTGAAATCATCGGGGTAAAGATGGATGGCTACACCTTC

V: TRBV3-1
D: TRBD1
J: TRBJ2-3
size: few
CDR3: CASSHGHGQGATDTQYF
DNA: TGTGCCAGCAGCCACGGCCATGGACAGGGGGCTACAGATACGCAGTATTTT

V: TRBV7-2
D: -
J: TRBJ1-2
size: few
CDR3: CASSLGDYYGYTF
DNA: TGTGCCAGCAGCTTAGGGGACTACTATGGCTACACCTTC

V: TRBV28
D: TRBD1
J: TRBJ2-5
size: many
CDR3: CASRPGTGVPGTQYF
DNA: TGTGCCAGCAGGCCCGGGACAGGGGTACCAGGGACCCAGTACTTC

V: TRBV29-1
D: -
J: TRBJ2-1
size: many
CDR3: CSVGGGQGNEQFF
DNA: TGCAGCGTGGGGGGAGGGCAGGGGAATGAGCAGTTCTTC

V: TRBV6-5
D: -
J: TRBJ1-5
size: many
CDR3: CASRGRVRGSNQPQHF
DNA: TGTGCCAGCAGGGGACGCGTTAGAGGCAGCAATCAGCCCCAGCATTTT

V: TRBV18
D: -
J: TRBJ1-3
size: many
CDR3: CASSPAAGAGNTIYF
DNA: TGTGCCAGCTCACCGGCGGCAGGGGCTGGAAACACCATATATTTT

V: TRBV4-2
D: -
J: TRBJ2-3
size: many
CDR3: CASSQDDGLLALDTQYF
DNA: TGTGCCAGCAGCCAAGATGATGGTCTCCTAGCGTTGGATACGCAGTATTTT

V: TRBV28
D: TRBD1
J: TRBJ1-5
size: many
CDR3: CASTSPGQVMPQHF
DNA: TGTGCCAGCACTAGCCCGGGACAGGTTATGCCCCAGCATTTT

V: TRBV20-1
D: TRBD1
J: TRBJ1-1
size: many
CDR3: CSARTGAMNTEAFF
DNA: TGCAGTGCTAGGACAGGGGCCATGAACACTGAAGCTTTCTTT

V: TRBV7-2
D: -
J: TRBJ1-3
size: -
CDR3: CASSLPPGRAGNTIYF
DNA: TGTGCCAGCAGCCTGCCTCCGGGCAGGGCCGGAAACACCATATATTTT

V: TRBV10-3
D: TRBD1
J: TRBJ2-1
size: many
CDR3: CAIRGTGDNEQFF
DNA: TGTGCCATCAGGGGGACAGGGGACAATGAGCAGTTCTTC

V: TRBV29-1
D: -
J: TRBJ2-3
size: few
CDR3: CSVAGAADTQYF
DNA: TGCAGCGTTGCTGGGGCGGCAGATACGCAGTATTTT

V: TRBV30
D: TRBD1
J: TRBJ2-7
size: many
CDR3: CAWSPGTGIYEQYF
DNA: TGTGCCTGGAGCCCCGGGACAGGGATTTACGAGCAGTACTTC

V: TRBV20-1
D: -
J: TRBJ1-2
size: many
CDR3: CSARDYRERGYTF
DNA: TGCAGTGCTAGAGATTACAGGGAACGCGGCTACACCTTC

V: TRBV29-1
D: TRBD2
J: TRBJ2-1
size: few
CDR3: CSVGLAGVNEQFF
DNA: TGCAGCGTTGGGCTAGCGGGAGTCAATGAGCAGTTCTTC

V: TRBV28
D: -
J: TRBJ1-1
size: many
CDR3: CASSLYDEAFF
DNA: TGTGCCAGCAGTTTATACGATGAAGCTTTCTTT

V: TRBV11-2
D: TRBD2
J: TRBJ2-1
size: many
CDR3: CASSLAGLAERNEQFF
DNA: TGTGCCAGCAGCTTAGCGGGACTAGCGGAGCGTAATGAGCAGTTCTTC

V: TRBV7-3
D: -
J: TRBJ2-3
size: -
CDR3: CASSLNGRMADTQYF
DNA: TGTGCCAGCAGCTTAAATGGTAGAATGGCGGATACGCAGTATTTT

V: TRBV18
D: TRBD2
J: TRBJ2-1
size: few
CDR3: CASSPGAGAYNEQFF
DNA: TGTGCCAGCTCACCTGGTGCGGGAGCTTACAATGAGCAGTTCTTC

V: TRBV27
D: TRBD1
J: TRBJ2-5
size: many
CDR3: CASSRTGEGETQYF
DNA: TGTGCCAGCAGTAGGACAGGGGAAGGGGAGACCCAGTACTTC

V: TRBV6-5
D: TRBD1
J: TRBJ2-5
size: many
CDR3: CASSYGSGGWETQYF
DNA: TGTGCCAGCAGTTACGGTTCAGGGGGTTGGGAGACCCAGTACTTC

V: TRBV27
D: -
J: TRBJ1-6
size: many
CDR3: CASRVQGASPLHF
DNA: TGTGCCAGCAGAGTACAGGGCGCTTCACCCCTCCACTTT

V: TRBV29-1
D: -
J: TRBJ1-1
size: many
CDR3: CSVWTLGTEAFF
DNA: TGCAGCGTTTGGACGCTGGGGACTGAAGCTTTCTTT

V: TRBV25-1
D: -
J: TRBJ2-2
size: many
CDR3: CASSDSAHTGELFF
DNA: TGTGCCAGCAGTGATTCGGCTCACACCGGGGAGCTGTTTTTT

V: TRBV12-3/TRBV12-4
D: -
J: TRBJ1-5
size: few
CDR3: CASSLTGRLQPQHF
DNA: TGTGCCAGCAGTTTAACAGGGCGACTTCAGCCCCAGCATTTT

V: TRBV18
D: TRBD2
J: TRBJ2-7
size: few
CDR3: CVSSPVLAPTYEQYF
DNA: TGTGTCAGCTCCCCAGTACTAGCGCCAACCTACGAGCAGTACTTC

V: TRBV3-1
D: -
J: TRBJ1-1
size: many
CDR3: CASSLKMAGKPEAFF
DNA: TGTGCCAGCAGCCTCAAGATGGCTGGAAAACCTGAAGCTTTCTTT

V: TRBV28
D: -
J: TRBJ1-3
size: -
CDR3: CASSEGATLGNTIYF
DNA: TGTGCCAGCAGTGAAGGGGCAACATTAGGAAACACCATATATTTT

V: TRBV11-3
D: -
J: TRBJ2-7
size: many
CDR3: CASSPGTAAYEQYF
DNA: TGTGCCAGCAGCCCCGGAACAGCGGCGTACGAGCAGTACTTC

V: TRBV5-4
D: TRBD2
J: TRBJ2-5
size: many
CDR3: CASSLGLAGAGETQYF
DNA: TGTGCCAGCAGCTTAGGGCTAGCGGGAGCGGGAGAGACCCAGTACTTC

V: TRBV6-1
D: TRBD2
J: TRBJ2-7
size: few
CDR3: CASSETSGSSYEQYF
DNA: TGTGCCAGCAGTGAGACTAGCGGGAGCTCCTACGAGCAGTACTTC

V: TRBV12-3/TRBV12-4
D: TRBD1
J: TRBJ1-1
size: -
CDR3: CASSLRGLTEAFF
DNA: TGTGCCAGCAGTTTGAGGGGGCTAACTGAAGCTTTCTTT

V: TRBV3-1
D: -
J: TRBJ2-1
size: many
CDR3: CASSQEGARNEQFF
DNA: TGTGCCAGCAGCCAAGAAGGAGCGCGGAATGAGCAGTTCTTC

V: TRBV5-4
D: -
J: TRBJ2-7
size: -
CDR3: CASSSLRDSPPYEQYF
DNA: TGTGCCAGCAGCTCTCTGCGGGACAGTCCTCCCTACGAGCAGTACTTC

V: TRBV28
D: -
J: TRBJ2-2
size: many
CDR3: CASSGDRLRGELFF
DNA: TGTGCCAGCAGTGGGGACCGGCTAAGGGGGGAGCTGTTTTTT

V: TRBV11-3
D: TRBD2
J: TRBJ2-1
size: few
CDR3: CASSDGLAGYNEQFF
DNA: TGTGCCAGCAGCGACGGACTAGCGGGCTACAATGAGCAGTTCTTC

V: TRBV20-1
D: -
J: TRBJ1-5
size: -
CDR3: CSASGQPQHF
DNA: TGCAGTGCTAGTGGTCAGCCCCAGCATTTT

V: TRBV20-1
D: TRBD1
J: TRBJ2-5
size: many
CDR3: CSAIWALTGQGLKTQYF
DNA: TGCAGTGCTATCTGGGCTCTTACGGGACAGGGGTTGAAGACCCAGTACTTC

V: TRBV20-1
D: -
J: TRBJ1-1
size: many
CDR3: CSAHTEAFF
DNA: TGCAGTGCCCACACTGAAGCTTTCTTT

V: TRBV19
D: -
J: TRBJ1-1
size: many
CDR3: CASRTQSPKNTEAFF
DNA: TGTGCCAGTAGGACCCAGTCACCCAAGAACACTGAAGCTTTCTTT

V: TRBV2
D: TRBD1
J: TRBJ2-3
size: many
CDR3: CASHGGQFIPDTQYF
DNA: TGTGCCTCACATGGGGGACAGTTCATACCAGATACGCAGTATTTT

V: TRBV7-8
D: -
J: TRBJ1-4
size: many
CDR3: CASSFSRVGREKLFF
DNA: TGTGCCAGCAGCTTCTCCAGGGTTGGGCGGGAAAAACTGTTTTTT

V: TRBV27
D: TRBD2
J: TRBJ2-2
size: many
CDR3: CASSLFSGTPNTGELFF
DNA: TGTGCCAGCAGTTTATTCAGCGGGACTCCGAACACCGGGGAGCTGTTTTTT

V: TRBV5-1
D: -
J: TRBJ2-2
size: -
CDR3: CASSLEQLTGELFF
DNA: TGCGCCAGCAGCTTGGAACAGCTAACCGGGGAGCTGTTTTTT

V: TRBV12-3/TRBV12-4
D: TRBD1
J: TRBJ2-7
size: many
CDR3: CASSFWGTGATEQYF
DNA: TGTGCCAGCAGTTTTTGGGGGACAGGGGCAACCGAGCAGTACTTC